The 14 T cell receptor beta chains listed next were all sequenced from one sample in a study of blood T cell repertoires in COVID-19. Using immunoSEQ multiplex PCR, the repertoire was profiled, and TCRdb retains in-frame clones only, with some absent. The sample includes almost 100,000 clones, more than 75% of them seen just once. Sequenced sample: peripheral blood. These receptors all come from a man over 45 with acute or convalescent COVID-19.

The chain is built from TRBV28 and TRBJ2-7, with 7 nucleotides matching TRBD2. Germline V gene data show CDR1 as MDHEN and CDR2 as SYDVKM. Trimming removed 3 bases from V and 6 bases from J; junction bases left unmatched: 17. CDR3 length: 17 residues. CDR3 in amino acids: CASSFFPSGQGMGEQYF. The CDR3 bases are TGTGCCAGCAGTTTCTTCCCTAGCGGCCAAGGGATGGGCGAGCAGTACTTC.

As concerns this clone: Other DNA sequences from this sample encode an identical CDR3 as well. This chain links TRBV18 with TRBJ1-6; the D gene is possibly TRBD1 (6 bases). This CDR3 is built from 14 residues. Germline V gives CDR1 KGHSH, CDR2 LQKENI. The ends were cut back, 2 bases at V and 7 bases at J, with 9 bases in the middle. For the CDR3, the DNA is TGTGCCAGCTCACCAGACAGGAAAAATTCACCCCTCCACTTT. This encodes CASSPDRKNSPLHF. The whole variable domain, remainder taken from reference TRBV18 and TRBJ1-6, is NAGVMQNPRHLVRRRGQEARLRCSPMKGHSHVYWYRQLPEEGLKFMVYLQKENIIDESGMPKERFSAEFPKEGPSILRIQQVVRGDSAAYFCASSPDRKNSPLHFGNGTRLTVT.

The genes are TRBV15 and TRBJ2-7; D may be TRBD1 (6 bases). Germline values: CDR1 LNHNV, CDR2 YYDKDF (reference sequence). The CDR3 sequence is 15 residues long. The V gene lost 1 base and the J gene lost 6 bases, with 16 bases spanning the gap. The chain's CDR3 is CATSRVLRAGVEQYF. Here the CDR3 DNA reads TGTGCCACCAGCAGAGTTTTGAGGGCAGGGGTCGAGCAGTACTTC.

This chain connects TRBV11-2 to TRBJ2-7, with D uncertain. In germline, CDR1 is SGHAT, CDR2 FQNNGV. CDR3 length equals 14 residues. With 5 bases removed from V and 3 bases from J, the gap between germline ends came to 14 bases. CDR3 sequence: CASSPPPLYYEQYF. Here the CDR3 DNA reads TGTGCCAGCAGCCCCCCCCCACTATACTACGAGCAGTACTTC.

This chain connects TRBV3-1 (or the pseudogene TRBV3-2) to TRBJ2-7, with 14 bases fitting TRBD2. Trimming removed 6 bases from V and 2 bases from J; junction bases left unmatched: 9. The CDR3 is 17 amino acids. Germline loops: CDR1 LGHDT, CDR2 YNNKEL (reference sequence). CDR3 loop: CASRAGTSGSITYEQYF. DNA for the CDR3: TGTGCCAGCAGGGCCGGGACTAGCGGGAGCATAACCTACGAGCAGTACTTC.

The CDR3 DNA is TGCGCCAGCAGGGCCAGGGGCGAAACAATCTATGGCTACACCTTC. Residues: CASRARGETIYGYTF. The chain links TRBV4-1 to TRBJ1-2, with D possibly matching TRBD1 (6 bases). Germline V CDR1 and CDR2: MGHRA, YSYEKL. V was clipped by 6 bases and J by 4 bases, with 18 bases between them. CDR3 length equals 15 residues.

This rearrangement joins TRBV3-1 (or the pseudogene TRBV3-2) to TRBJ2-7; the match to TRBD1 covers 8 bases. This CDR3 has 16 amino acids. The J segment lost 1 base and the V segment lost 0 bases, leaving 5 bases of the junction unmatched. CDR1 is LGHDT, CDR2 YNNKEL, per germline (reference sequence). The CDR3, as DNA: TGTGCCAGCAGCCAAGAGGACAGGGAGTTTTCCTACGAGCAGTACTTC. Residues: CASSQEDREFSYEQYF.

Sample share makes this clone medium-sized. This rearrangement joins TRBV7-9 to TRBJ2-1; D not certain. Trimming cost V 0 bases and J 6 bases, with 12 bases left between them. CDR3 length equals 15 residues. Per germline, CDR1 SEHNR and CDR2 FQNEAQ (reference sequence). CDR3 sequence: CASSLAGPFVNEQFF. The CDR3 DNA reads TGTGCCAGCAGCTTAGCGGGCCCCTTCGTCAATGAGCAGTTCTTC.

The chain links TRBV7-6 to TRBJ2-1, with 10 bases fitting TRBD2. Germline CDR1 SGHVS, CDR2 FNYEAQ. Trimming removed 1 base from V and 0 bases from J; junction bases left unmatched: 12. The CDR3 consists of 20 residues. CDR3 DNA: TGTGCCAGCAGCTTAGGCGGTTTGGGACTAGCGCCTAGCTCCTACAATGAGCAGTTCTTC. It encodes CASSLGGLGLAPSSYNEQFF.

V gene TRBV25-1 combines with J gene TRBJ1-2, with D possibly being TRBD1 (5 bases). Per germline, CDR1 MGHDK and CDR2 SYGVNS. Deletions cut 8 bases from V and 7 bases from J, with 14 bases between. This CDR3 is 12 amino acids long. CDR3 nucleotides: TGTGCCAGCCGTGGGACTGGATCTGGCTACACCTTC. Its translation is CASRGTGSGYTF.

The table lists this clone with a count of one. The rearrangement links TRBV11-2 to TRBJ2-3; 12 bases align to TRBD2. Trimming at V came to 1 base and at J to 6 bases, leaving 5 bases not matched to a gene. The length of the CDR3 is 16 residues. Germline loops: CDR1 SGHAT, CDR2 FQNNGV. CDR3 sequence (DNA): TGTGCCAGCAGCTTAGGGTCTAGCGGGAGGGAGGATACGCAGTATTTT. It translates to CASSLGSSGREDTQYF.

V usage is TRBV20-1 and J usage is TRBJ1-3; D is undetermined. Germline CDR1 reads DFQATT; CDR2 reads SNEGSKA (reference sequence). Trimming took off 3 bases at V and 2 bases at J, with 8 bases between the two ends. The CDR3 length is 13 residues. The CDR3 protein is CSASFSPGNTIYF. CDR3 DNA sequence: TGCAGTGCTAGTTTCTCCCCTGGAAACACCATATATTTT.

The J gene is TRBJ1-3, the V gene TRBV5-4; D gene ambiguous. This CDR3 is built from 10 residues. The V end was cut by 10 bases, the J end by 4 bases, with 6 bases between. The germline gives CDR1 SGHNT, CDR2 YYREEE (reference sequence). The CDR3 region has the DNA TGTGCCGTCGAGGGAAACACCATATATTTT. Translation: CAVEGNTIYF.

This clone was seen a few times. The chain links TRBV5-8 to TRBJ2-7; tentatively, D is TRBD2 (6 bases). Germline CDR1 SGHTS, CDR2 YDEGEE. Trimming left V 6 bases short and J 3 bases short, with 16 bases between. The CDR3 totals 14 residues. The CDR3 reads CASTTGLSGYEQYF. The CDR3 coding sequence is TGTGCCAGCACCACGGGACTTTCGGGCTACGAGCAGTACTTC.